These 9 T cell receptor beta chains were sequenced from one sample in a study of blood T cell repertoires in COVID-19. Here immunoSEQ multiplex PCR was the method, and the copy in TCRdb shows in-frame clones only, minus some. The table shows 68,000 or so clones, with roughly 87% occurring only once. Sequencing input: peripheral blood. All receptors come from a man in his fifties with active COVID-19.

The chain's CDR3 is CAISEPTGRLTEAFF. For the CDR3, the DNA is TGTGCCATCAGTGAACCGACAGGGAGGCTCACTGAAGCTTTCTTT. This sequence joins TRBV10-3 and TRBJ1-1; the match to TRBD1 covers 7 bases. Per the germline V gene, CDR1 is ENHRY and CDR2 is SYGVKD. The CDR3 loop spans 15 amino acids. The ends lost 3 bases at V and 4 bases at J; junction bases unmatched: 8.

The chain uses TRBV6-5 and TRBJ1-1, with 9 bases that match TRBD1. The CDR3 extends over 11 amino acids. Germline-derived CDR1 and CDR2 are MNHEY and SVGAGI. The V gene end was trimmed by 10 bases and the J gene end by 10 bases; junction bases not matched to a gene: 7. The CDR3 sequence is CATGADRGAFF. DNA of the CDR3: TGTGCCACAGGGGCGGACAGGGGAGCTTTCTTT.

In this sample, this clone turned up once. This chain connects TRBV6-5 to TRBJ1-5; the D is unclear. The V gene lost 5 bases and the J gene lost 11 bases, with 10 bases spanning the gap. CDR1 is MNHEY and CDR2 is SVGAGI in the germline V gene. This CDR3 is built from 11 residues. In DNA form, the CDR3 reads TGTGCCAGCAGTATAGAGTATGCCCAGCATTTT. Protein sequence: CASSIEYAQHF.

The chain uses TRBV6-5 and TRBJ2-3, with a weak D call TRBD2 (5 bases). Trimming took off 7 bases at V and 5 bases at J, with 16 bases between the two ends. The germline gives CDR1 MNHEY, CDR2 SVGAGI. The CDR3 runs 14 residues. CDR3 nucleotides: TGTGCCAGCAAGGCGGGTCTTTATGGAGATACGCAGTATTTT. Encoded protein: CASKAGLYGDTQYF.

V and J are TRBV5-1 and TRBJ1-6, with D unclear. Germline CDR1 reads SGHRS; CDR2 reads YFSETQ. The CDR3 loop spans 15 amino acids. The V end was cut by 4 bases, the J end by 10 bases, with 18 bases between. The CDR3 here is CASSPVSGSQSPLHF. As DNA, the CDR3 is TGCGCCAGCAGCCCGGTCTCGGGATCGCAATCACCCCTCCACTTT.

The chain combines TRBV2 with TRBJ2-7, with TRBD1 matching 8 bases. The CDR3 extends over 14 amino acids. Germline V gene lookup returns CDR1 SNHLY and CDR2 FYNNEI. Trimming took 3 bases from V and 4 from J; bases not matched to a gene: 5. The CDR3 coding sequence is TGTGCCAGCAGTGATGGACAGGGTACTTACGAGCAGTACTTC. It codes for CASSDGQGTYEQYF.

This clone was found a few times. This chain connects TRBV11-2 to TRBJ1-1; D ambiguous. V gave up 1 base and J gave up 1 base, with 10 bases separating them. Germline V gene lookup returns CDR1 SGHAT and CDR2 FQNNGV. This CDR3 contains 15 residues. CDR3 DNA: TGTGCCAGCAGCTTAGGAGGCAGAGCGAACACTGAAGCTTTCTTT. It is translated as CASSLGGRANTEAFF.

V usage is TRBV18 and J usage is TRBJ2-1, with 7 nucleotides matching TRBD1. CDR1 KGHSH and CDR2 LQKENI come from the germline V gene. The junction had 2 bases not matched to a gene; V was cut back by 4 bases and J by 5 bases. The CDR3 runs 13 residues. In DNA form, the CDR3 reads TGTGCCAGCTCACAGGGGACAGACAATGAGCAGTTCTTC. Residues: CASSQGTDNEQFF.

The chain couples TRBV15 to TRBJ2-7; 11 bases line up with TRBD1. CDR3 length equals 15 residues. Germline values: CDR1 LNHNV, CDR2 YYDKDF (reference sequence). V trimming: 5 bases; J trimming: 7 bases; junction bases outside the gene matches: 10. The CDR3 DNA sequence: TGTGCCACCAGCGTCGGACAGGGGGCCGCGGAGGAGCAGTACTTC. It encodes CATSVGQGAAEEQYF.